This T cell receptor beta chain was found in a study of T-cell reconstitution after alpha-beta-depleted transplantation in children. Study-level findings and limits: After transplant, at about two months, alpha-beta T cells were reportedly derived from several hundred expanded graft clones. At day 60, the high TCRbeta diversity found in some patients originated from recipient T cells and thymic progenitors that had survived.

Unique molecular identifiers were incorporated into the prepared TCRbeta library. TCRdb independently ran MiXCR on the PCR reads; one entry per CDR3 protein. This table has hundreds of thousands of distinct CDR3 sequences, under 30% appearing once. This CDR3 comprises 12 residues. V lost 5 bases and J 1 base, leaving 8 bases between the germline ends. CDR1 is DFQATT, CDR2 SNEGSKA, per germline (reference sequence). On this clonotype: Its antigen is still unknown.

The clonotype comes from a female patient aged 2-10 years who had a stem cell transplant for congenital amegakaryocytic thrombocytopenia, so the T cells may come from the graft donor. The rearrangement joins TRBV20-1 to TRBJ1-1; D gene ambiguous. Sequencing used PBMCs, mostly from graft donor cells, obtained 360 days after TCRalphabeta/CD19-depleted stem cell transplant. CDR3 nucleotide sequence: TGCAGTGCTTCAACAACGAACACTGAAGCTTTCTTT. Its protein is CSASTTNTEAFF.